Presented here are 24 T cell receptor beta chains from one specimen sequenced in a study of control samples from healthy donors and cancer patients (dated by TCRdb to the early 2020s). The protocol used for the library was the immunoSEQ multiplex PCR assay. As stored in TCRdb, this immuneACCESS dataset retains in-frame rearrangements with V and J assigned. A fraction of the clones does not appear; measured against another copy, unresolved V genes explain less than half of the discrepancy, and the remainder lacks a known reason. Counted in this sample were roughly 170,000 clones; roughly 92% of them appeared once. The ten largest clones capture around 1.3% of the sample. Sequenced input: blood. The receptors derive from a woman between 18 and 29 years old in good health.

This chain connects TRBV7-2 to TRBJ1-5; the D gene is possibly TRBD1 (6 bases). The CDR3 loop spans 16 amino acids. V lost 5 bases, J lost 2 bases, and 16 bases lay in between. The V gene's germline CDR1 is SGHTA and CDR2 FQGNSA. The CDR3 DNA follows: TGTGCCAGCAGCATTGTGGGCGGGGGCGGCAATCAGCCCCAGCATTTT. Encoded protein: CASSIVGGGGNQPQHF.

The chain links TRBV27 to TRBJ2-7; D gene uncertain. Trimming took off 4 bases at V and 1 base at J, with 11 bases between the two ends. Germline V lookup: CDR1 MNHEY, CDR2 SMNVEV (reference sequence). The CDR3 consists of 14 residues. Written as DNA, the CDR3 is TGTGCCAGCAGTTCCTGGAAATCATCCTACGAGCAGTACTTC. Protein product: CASSSWKSSYEQYF.

V usage is TRBV2 and J usage is TRBJ1-6; D gene ambiguous. Germline V gives CDR1 SNHLY, CDR2 FYNNEI. V gave up 4 bases and J gave up 0 bases, with 7 bases separating them. The length of the CDR3 is 15 residues. CDR3 sequence: CASSGVSSYNSPLHF. The CDR3 region has the DNA TGTGCCAGCAGTGGAGTTAGCTCCTATAATTCACCCCTCCACTTT.

V gene TRBV24-1 combines with J gene TRBJ2-3, with D maybe TRBD2 (5 bases). With 4 bases removed from V and 6 bases from J, the gap between germline ends came to 13 bases. Germline V gene data show CDR1 as KGHDR and CDR2 as SFDVKD. The CDR3 has 14 residues. The CDR3 region has the DNA TGTGCCACCAGTGACCGCGGACTGCTCGATACGCAGTATTTT. Protein product: CATSDRGLLDTQYF.

The chain recombines TRBV21-1 with TRBJ2-4. TRBV21-1 is classified as a pseudogene. This CDR3 spans 16 amino acids. CDR3 sequence: CASSKQTRLAKNIQYF. Written as DNA, the CDR3 is TGTGCCAGCAGCAAACAGACCCGGTTAGCCAAAAACATTCAGTACTTC.

This chain uses TRBV5-8 with TRBJ1-2; 8 bases are shared with TRBD1. With V trimmed by 0 bases and J by 2 bases, 12 bases remained unmatched. The CDR3 totals 18 residues. The germline CDR1 and CDR2 sequences are SGHTS and YDEGEE. In DNA form, the CDR3 reads TGTGCCAGCAGCTTGGCCGCCGGACAGGGAAGCTGGAACTATGGCTACACCTTC. Its protein product is CASSLAAGQGSWNYGYTF.

This clone was seen once. This chain links TRBV30 with TRBJ1-6; 7 nucleotides agree with TRBD1. The CDR3 extends over 15 amino acids. Germline V lookup: CDR1 GTSNPN, CDR2 SVGIG (reference sequence). V lost 2 bases to trimming and J lost 7 bases; unmatched junction nucleotides: 8. CDR3 residues: CAWSLKDRRNSPLHF. Here the CDR3 DNA reads TGTGCCTGGAGTCTAAAGGACAGGCGAAATTCACCCCTCCACTTT.

The chain links TRBV21-1 to TRBJ2-5; the DNA was not used to check the table's D call, TRBD1. TRBV21-1 is deemed a pseudogene. This CDR3 comprises 17 residues. CDR3 DNA sequence: TGTGCCAGCAGCATCCCTACCCAGGGTGGGATACGAGAGACCCAGTACTTC. Encoded protein: CASSIPTQGGIRETQYF.

On this clone: The sample has other DNA sequences that encode this CDR3 too. The chain uses TRBV9 and TRBJ1-2; D is perhaps TRBD1 (5 bases). CDR1 is SGDLS and CDR2 is YYNGEE in the germline V gene. The length of the CDR3 is 13 residues. V was trimmed by 2 bases and J by 4 bases, leaving 9 bases between them. CDR3 region: CASSVGGSYGYTF. CDR3 nucleotides: TGTGCCAGCAGCGTGGGGGGGTCCTATGGCTACACCTTC. Together with reference TRBV9 and TRBJ1-2, the CDR3 gives the full variable domain: DSGVTQTPKHLITATGQRVTLRCSPRSGDLSVYWYQQSLDQGLQFLIQYYNGEERAKGNILERFSAQQFPDLHSELNLSSLELGDSALYFCASSVGGSYGYTFGSGTRLTVV.

The chain uses TRBV5-1 and TRBJ1-6; D ambiguous. V lost 4 bases and J 0 bases, leaving 8 bases between the germline ends. CDR1 is SGHRS, CDR2 YFSETQ, per germline. The CDR3 consists of 15 residues. The CDR3 nucleotides are TGCGCCAGCAGCCCGACAAGCTCCTATAATTCACCCCTCCACTTT. Translation: CASSPTSSYNSPLHF.

This chain connects TRBV12-3 or TRBV12-4 to TRBJ1-2; the D is unclear. V lost 2 bases, J lost 8 bases, and 9 bases lay in between. The CDR3 spans 12 residues. CDR3 loop: CASSLSLKGYTF. CDR3 coding DNA: TGTGCCAGCAGTTTAAGTCTAAAAGGCTACACCTTC.

The chain is built from TRBV28 and TRBJ1-2; D may be TRBD1 (6 bases). Trimming stripped 6 bases from V and 2 bases from J, with 10 bases between. The CDR3 sequence is 13 residues long. The germline CDR1 and CDR2 sequences are MDHEN and SYDVKM. This CDR3 reads CASSPDRNYGYTF. The CDR3 DNA is TGTGCCAGCAGCCCTGACAGGAACTATGGCTACACCTTC.

The chain joins TRBV6-6 to TRBJ1-1; D is possibly TRBD1 (6 bases). Germline V CDR1 and CDR2: MNHNY, SVGAGI (reference sequence). Trimming left V 4 bases short and J 1 base short, with 10 bases between. The CDR3 is 14 residues long. The CDR3 spells CASSSYRENTEAFF. CDR3 nucleotide sequence: TGTGCCAGCAGTTCTTACAGGGAGAACACTGAAGCTTTCTTT.

The chain links TRBV6-2 or TRBV6-3 to TRBJ1-5; the D is unclear. CDR3 length: 15 amino acids. In germline, CDR1 is MNHEY, CDR2 SVGEGT. The V end was cut by 2 bases, the J end by 8 bases, with 16 bases between. The CDR3 DNA sequence: TGTGCCAGCAGTTACCTTCCCCGCCAGGCTGAGCCCCAGCATTTT. Amino acid sequence: CASSYLPRQAEPQHF.

The J gene is TRBJ2-3, the V gene TRBV11-3; 9 positions match TRBD1. This CDR3 is 14 amino acids long. Germline V gene lookup returns CDR1 SGHNT and CDR2 YENEEA. With 1 base clipped from V and 6 bases from J, the junction kept 2 bases outside the gene matches. CDR3 region: CASSLGDRDDTQYF. The CDR3 nucleotides read TGTGCCAGCAGCTTAGGGGACAGGGATGATACGCAGTATTTT.

The chain couples TRBV9 to TRBJ2-3; 7 positions match TRBD1. The CDR3 is 15 amino acids. Germline CDR1 SGDLS, CDR2 YYNGEE. V lost 4 bases and J lost 2; bases outside the gene matches: 7. CDR3 region: CASSSLQGDTDTQYF. CDR3 bases: TGTGCCAGCAGCTCCCTCCAGGGGGACACAGATACGCAGTATTTT.

This chain links TRBV29-1 with TRBJ1-2, with 7 bases fitting TRBD1. The CDR3 is 15 residues long. V was clipped by 0 bases and J by 3 bases; unmatched bases: 7. CDR1 is SQVTM and CDR2 is ANQGSEA in the germline V gene. The CDR3 loop reads CSVEDPGQYDYGYTF. The CDR3 DNA follows: TGCAGCGTTGAAGATCCGGGACAGTACGACTATGGCTACACCTTC.

The rearrangement links TRBV9 to TRBJ2-3; the match to TRBD2 covers 7 bases. The CDR3 is 18 amino acids. Germline V gives CDR1 SGDLS, CDR2 YYNGEE. The V and J ends lost 0 bases and 2 bases, in that order; junction bases with no gene match: 12. CDR3 loop: CASSVVTGRWDYTDTQYF. The CDR3 nucleotides are TGTGCCAGCAGCGTAGTTACCGGGAGGTGGGATTACACAGATACGCAGTATTTT.

The V and J genes are TRBV7-9 and TRBJ2-2, with D perhaps matching TRBD1 (6 bases). V was pared by 2 bases and J by 3 bases, with 16 bases between. The CDR3 contains 17 residues. From germline, CDR1 is SEHNR and CDR2 FQNEAQ (reference sequence). This CDR3 reads CASSLSVLGQYTGELFF. The CDR3 DNA sequence: TGTGCCAGCAGCTTATCGGTACTTGGACAGTACACCGGGGAGCTGTTTTTT.

This rearrangement joins TRBV28 to TRBJ1-2, with 11 bases aligning to TRBD1. This CDR3 spans 17 amino acids. CDR1 is MDHEN and CDR2 is SYDVKM in the germline V gene. V lost 2 bases to trimming and J lost 0 bases; unmatched junction nucleotides: 5. CDR3 sequence (DNA): TGTGCCAGCAGTTTAACGGGGACAGGGGGTCCTAACTATGGCTACACCTTC. Translating it yields CASSLTGTGGPNYGYTF.

The chain uses TRBV7-2 and TRBJ2-7, with TRBD2 identical over 7 bases. Per germline, CDR1 SGHTA and CDR2 FQGNSA. The CDR3 consists of 12 residues. V lost 5 bases, J lost 6 bases, and 4 bases stayed unmatched. The CDR3 here is CASSQGGAEQYF. The CDR3 region has the DNA TGTGCCAGCAGCCAGGGAGGGGCCGAGCAGTACTTC.

The chain is built from TRBV19 and TRBJ1-5; possibly TRBD1 for D (5 bases). The CDR3 consists of 17 residues. The germline CDR1 and CDR2 sequences are LNHDA and SQIVND (reference sequence). V lost 4 bases and J 0 bases, leaving 16 bases between the germline ends. The CDR3 DNA reads as TGTGCCAGTAGTACTCCCCCCGGGGCGCTTAGCAATCAGCCCCAGCATTTT. Residues: CASSTPPGALSNQPQHF.

The rearrangement joins TRBV19 to TRBJ1-2, with D possibly being TRBD1 (6 bases). V was pared by 5 bases and J by 0 bases, with 22 bases between. Germline CDR1 is LNHDA and CDR2 is SQIVND (reference sequence). The CDR3 extends over 18 amino acids. This CDR3 is CASSRQTRGFTSNYGYTF. The DNA for the CDR3 is TGTGCCAGTAGTCGCCAGACCAGGGGCTTTACTTCTAACTATGGCTACACCTTC.

The chain employs TRBV5-1 and TRBJ2-7; D is possibly TRBD2 (5 bases). Trimming took off 2 bases at V and 5 bases at J, with 11 bases between the two ends. This CDR3 is built from 13 residues. Germline V gene sequence: CDR1 SGHRS, CDR2 YFSETQ. In DNA, the CDR3 is TGCGCCAGCAGCTTACGAGGAGGTCACGAGCAGTACTTC. It specifies CASSLRGGHEQYF.